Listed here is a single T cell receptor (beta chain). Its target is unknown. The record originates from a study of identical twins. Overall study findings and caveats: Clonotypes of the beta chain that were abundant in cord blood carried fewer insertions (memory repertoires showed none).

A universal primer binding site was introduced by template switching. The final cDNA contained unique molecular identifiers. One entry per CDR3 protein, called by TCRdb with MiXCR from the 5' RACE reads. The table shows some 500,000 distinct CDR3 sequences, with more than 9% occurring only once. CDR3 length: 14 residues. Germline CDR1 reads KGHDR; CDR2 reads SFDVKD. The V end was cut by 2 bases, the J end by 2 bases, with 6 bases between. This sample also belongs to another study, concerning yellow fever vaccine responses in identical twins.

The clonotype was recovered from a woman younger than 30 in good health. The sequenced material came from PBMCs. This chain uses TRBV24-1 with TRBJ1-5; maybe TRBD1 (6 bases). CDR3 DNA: TGTGCCACCAGTGATTACAGGGGCAATCAGCCCCAGCATTTT. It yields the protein CATSDYRGNQPQHF.